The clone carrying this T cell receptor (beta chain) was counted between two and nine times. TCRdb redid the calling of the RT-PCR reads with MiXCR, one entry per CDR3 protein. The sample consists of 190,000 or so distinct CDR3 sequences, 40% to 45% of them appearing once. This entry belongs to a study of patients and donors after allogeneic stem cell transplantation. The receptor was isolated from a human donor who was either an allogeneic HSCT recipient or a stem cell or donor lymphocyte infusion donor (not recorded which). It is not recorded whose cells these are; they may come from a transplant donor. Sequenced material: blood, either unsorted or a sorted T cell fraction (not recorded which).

The CDR3 here is CASSLATGPSTDTQYF. The CDR3 region has the DNA TGTGCCAGCAGCTTAGCAACGGGACCTAGCACAGATACGCAGTATTTT. This chain links TRBV7-9 with TRBJ2-3, with D possibly called TRBD1 or TRBD2 (5 bases each). CDR1 is SEHNR, CDR2 FQNEAQ, per germline (reference sequence). The V end was cut by 0 bases, the J end by 0 bases, with 10 bases between. The CDR3 spans 16 residues.